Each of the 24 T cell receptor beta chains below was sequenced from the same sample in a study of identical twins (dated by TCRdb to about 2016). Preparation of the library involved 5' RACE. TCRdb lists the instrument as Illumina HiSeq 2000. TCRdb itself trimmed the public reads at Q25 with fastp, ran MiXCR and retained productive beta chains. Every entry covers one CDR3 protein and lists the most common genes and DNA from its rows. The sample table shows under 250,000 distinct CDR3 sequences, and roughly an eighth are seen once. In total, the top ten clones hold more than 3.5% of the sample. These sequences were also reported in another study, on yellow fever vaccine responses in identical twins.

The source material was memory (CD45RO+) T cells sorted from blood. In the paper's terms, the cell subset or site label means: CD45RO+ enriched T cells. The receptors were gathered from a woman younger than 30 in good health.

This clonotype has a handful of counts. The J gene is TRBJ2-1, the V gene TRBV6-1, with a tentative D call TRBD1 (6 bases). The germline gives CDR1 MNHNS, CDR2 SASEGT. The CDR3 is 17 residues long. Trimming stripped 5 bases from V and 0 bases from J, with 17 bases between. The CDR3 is CASSRTAIGTSYNEQFF. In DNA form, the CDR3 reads TGTGCCAGCAGTCGGACAGCTATTGGAACCTCCTACAATGAGCAGTTCTTC.

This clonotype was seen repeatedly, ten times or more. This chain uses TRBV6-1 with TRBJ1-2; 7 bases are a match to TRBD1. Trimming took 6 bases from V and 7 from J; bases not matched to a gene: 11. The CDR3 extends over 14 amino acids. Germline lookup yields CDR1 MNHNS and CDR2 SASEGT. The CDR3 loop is CASSKTTGTLGYTF. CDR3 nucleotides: TGTGCCAGCAGCAAGACGACAGGGACTCTTGGCTACACCTTC.

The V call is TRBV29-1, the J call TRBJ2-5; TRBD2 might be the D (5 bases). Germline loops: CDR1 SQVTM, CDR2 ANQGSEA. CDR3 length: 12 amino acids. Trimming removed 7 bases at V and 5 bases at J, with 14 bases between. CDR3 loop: CSGDSASETQYF. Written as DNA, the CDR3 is TGCAGCGGTGATAGCGCCTCGGAGACCCAGTACTTC. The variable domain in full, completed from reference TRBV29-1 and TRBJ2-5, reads SAVISQKPSRDICQRGTSLTIQCQVDSQVTMMFWYRQQPGQSLTLIATANQGSEATYESGFVIDKFPISRPNLTFSTLTVSNMSPEDSSIYLCSGDSASETQYFGPGTRLLVL.

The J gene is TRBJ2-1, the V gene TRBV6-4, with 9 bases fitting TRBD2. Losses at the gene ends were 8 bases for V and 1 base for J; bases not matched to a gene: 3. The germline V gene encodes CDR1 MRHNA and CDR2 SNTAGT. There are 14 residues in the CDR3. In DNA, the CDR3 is TGTGCCAGCGGTGCGGGAGGGTCCTACAATGAGCAGTTCTTC. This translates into CASGAGGSYNEQFF.

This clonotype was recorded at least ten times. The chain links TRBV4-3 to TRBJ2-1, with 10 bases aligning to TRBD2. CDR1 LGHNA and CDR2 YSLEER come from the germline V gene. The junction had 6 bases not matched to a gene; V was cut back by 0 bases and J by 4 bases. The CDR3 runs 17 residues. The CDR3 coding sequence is TGCGCCAGCAGCCAAGAACCTAGCGGGAGCCATTACAATGAGCAGTTCTTC. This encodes CASSQEPSGSHYNEQFF.

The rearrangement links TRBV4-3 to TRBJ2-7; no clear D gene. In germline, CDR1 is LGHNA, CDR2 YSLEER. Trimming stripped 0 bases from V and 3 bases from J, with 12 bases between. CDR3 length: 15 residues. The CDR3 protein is CASSQEARGDYEQYF. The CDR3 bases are TGCGCCAGCAGCCAAGAAGCTCGAGGCGACTACGAGCAGTACTTC.

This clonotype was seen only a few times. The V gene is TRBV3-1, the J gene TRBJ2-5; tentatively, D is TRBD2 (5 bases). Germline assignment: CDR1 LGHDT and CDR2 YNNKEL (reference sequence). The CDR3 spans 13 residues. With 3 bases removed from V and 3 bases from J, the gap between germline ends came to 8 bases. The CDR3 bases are TGTGCCAGCAGCCAGTTGGGAGAAGAGACCCAGTACTTC. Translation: CASSQLGEETQYF.

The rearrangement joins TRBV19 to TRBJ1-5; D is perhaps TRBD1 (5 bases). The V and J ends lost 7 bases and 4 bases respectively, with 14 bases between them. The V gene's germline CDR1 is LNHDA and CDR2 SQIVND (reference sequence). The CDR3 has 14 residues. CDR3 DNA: TGTGCCAGTAAAGCAGGGTTCGGGAATCAGCCCCAGCATTTT. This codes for CASKAGFGNQPQHF.

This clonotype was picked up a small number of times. The CDR3 region has the DNA TGCAGTGCTGGCAGCCTTCCCCTCCACTTT. Translating gives CSAGSLPLHF. V gene TRBV20-1 combines with J gene TRBJ1-6; D is undetermined. Looked up from germline, CDR1 is DFQATT and CDR2 is SNEGSKA (reference sequence). V shed 5 bases and J shed 13 bases, with 9 bases lying between them. The CDR3 covers 10 residues.

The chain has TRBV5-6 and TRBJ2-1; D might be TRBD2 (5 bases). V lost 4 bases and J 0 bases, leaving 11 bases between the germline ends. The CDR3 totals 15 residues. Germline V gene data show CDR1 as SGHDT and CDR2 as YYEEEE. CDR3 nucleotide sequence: TGTGCCAGCAGCGAGGGCGGATTCTCCTACAATGAGCAGTTCTTC. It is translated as CASSEGGFSYNEQFF.

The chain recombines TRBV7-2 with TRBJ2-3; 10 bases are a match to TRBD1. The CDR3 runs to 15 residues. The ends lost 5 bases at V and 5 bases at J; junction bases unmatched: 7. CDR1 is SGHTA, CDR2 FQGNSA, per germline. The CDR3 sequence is CASSRQGARGDTQYF. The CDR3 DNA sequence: TGTGCCAGCAGCCGACAGGGGGCAAGGGGAGATACGCAGTATTTT.

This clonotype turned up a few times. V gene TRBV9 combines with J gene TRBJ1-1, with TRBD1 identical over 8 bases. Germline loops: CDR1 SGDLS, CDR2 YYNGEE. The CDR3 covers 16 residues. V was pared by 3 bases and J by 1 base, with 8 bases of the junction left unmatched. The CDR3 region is CASSAYRGGQNTEAFF. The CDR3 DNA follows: TGTGCCAGCAGCGCGTACAGGGGGGGCCAGAACACTGAAGCTTTCTTT. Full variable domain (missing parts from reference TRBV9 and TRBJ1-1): DSGVTQTPKHLITATGQRVTLRCSPRSGDLSVYWYQQSLDQGLQFLIQYYNGEERAKGNILERFSAQQFPDLHSELNLSSLELGDSALYFCASSAYRGGQNTEAFFGQGTRLTVV.

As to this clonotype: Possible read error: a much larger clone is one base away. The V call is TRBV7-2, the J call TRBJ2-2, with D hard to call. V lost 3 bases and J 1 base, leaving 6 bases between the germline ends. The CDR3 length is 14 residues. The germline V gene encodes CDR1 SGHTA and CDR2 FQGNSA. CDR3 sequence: CASSFKGNTGELFF. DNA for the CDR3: TGTGCCAGCAGCTTTAAGGGGAACACCGGGGAGCTGTTTTTT.

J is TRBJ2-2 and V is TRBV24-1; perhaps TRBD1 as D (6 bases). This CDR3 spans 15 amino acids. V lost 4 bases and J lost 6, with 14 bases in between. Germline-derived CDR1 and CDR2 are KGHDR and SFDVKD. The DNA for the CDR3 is TGTGCCACCAGTGAGAGGGGGAAAGTCTCCGGGGAGCTGTTTTTT. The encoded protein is CATSERGKVSGELFF.

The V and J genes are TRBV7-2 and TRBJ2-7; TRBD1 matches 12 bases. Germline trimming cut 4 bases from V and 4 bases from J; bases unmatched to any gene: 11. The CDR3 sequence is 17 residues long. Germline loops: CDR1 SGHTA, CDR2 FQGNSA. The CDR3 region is CASSSSFRDRGLYEQYF. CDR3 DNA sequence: TGTGCCAGCAGCTCAAGTTTTCGGGACAGGGGGCTGTACGAGCAGTACTTC.

CDR3 DNA: TGTGCCAGCAGTGACCTGAGGGGACTAGCGGGCTCCAATGAGCAGTTCTTC. This encodes CASSDLRGLAGSNEQFF. This chain uses TRBV25-1 with TRBJ2-1; 12 nucleotides agree with TRBD2. In germline, CDR1 is MGHDK, CDR2 SYGVNS. CDR3 size: 17 residues. Trimming removed 3 bases from V and 6 bases from J; junction bases left unmatched: 9.

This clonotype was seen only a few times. CDR3 protein: CASSPTGISSRYEQYF. As DNA, the CDR3 is TGTGCCAGCAGCCCCACAGGAATTAGCAGCCGCTACGAGCAGTACTTC. This chain joins TRBV7-8 and TRBJ2-7; maybe TRBD1 (5 bases). The germline V gene has CDR1 SGHVS and CDR2 FQNEAQ. This CDR3 contains 16 residues. The V end was cut by 5 bases, the J end by 3 bases, with 20 bases between.

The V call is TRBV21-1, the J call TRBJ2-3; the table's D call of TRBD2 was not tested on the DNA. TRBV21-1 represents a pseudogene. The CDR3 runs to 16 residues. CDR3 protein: CASSKVGTSKADTQYF. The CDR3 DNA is TGTGCCAGCAGCAAAGTAGGGACTAGCAAGGCAGATACGCAGTATTTT.

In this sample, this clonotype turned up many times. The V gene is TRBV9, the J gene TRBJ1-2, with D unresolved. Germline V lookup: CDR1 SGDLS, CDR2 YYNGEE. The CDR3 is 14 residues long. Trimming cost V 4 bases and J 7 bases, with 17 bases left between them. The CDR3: CASSMGPREAGYTF. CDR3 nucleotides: TGTGCCAGCAGCATGGGCCCGCGGGAGGCTGGCTACACCTTC.

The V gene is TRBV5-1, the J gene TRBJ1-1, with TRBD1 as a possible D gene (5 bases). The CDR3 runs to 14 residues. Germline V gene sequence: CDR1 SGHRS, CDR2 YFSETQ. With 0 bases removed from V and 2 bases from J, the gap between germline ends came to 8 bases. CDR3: CASSLGTSNTEAFF. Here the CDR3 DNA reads TGCGCCAGCAGCTTGGGGACAAGCAACACTGAAGCTTTCTTT.

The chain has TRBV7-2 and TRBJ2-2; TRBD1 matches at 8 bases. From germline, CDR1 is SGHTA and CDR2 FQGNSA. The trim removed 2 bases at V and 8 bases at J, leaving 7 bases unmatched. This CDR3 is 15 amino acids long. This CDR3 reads CASSLKGTGSGELFF. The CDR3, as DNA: TGTGCCAGCAGCTTAAAAGGGACAGGATCAGGGGAGCTGTTTTTT.

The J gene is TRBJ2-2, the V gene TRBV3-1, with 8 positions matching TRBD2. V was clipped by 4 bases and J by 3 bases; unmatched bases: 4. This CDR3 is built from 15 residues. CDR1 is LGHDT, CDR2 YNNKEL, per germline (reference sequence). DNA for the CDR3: TGTGCCAGCAGCCTTACTAGCGGATACACCGGGGAGCTGTTTTTT. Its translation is CASSLTSGYTGELFF.

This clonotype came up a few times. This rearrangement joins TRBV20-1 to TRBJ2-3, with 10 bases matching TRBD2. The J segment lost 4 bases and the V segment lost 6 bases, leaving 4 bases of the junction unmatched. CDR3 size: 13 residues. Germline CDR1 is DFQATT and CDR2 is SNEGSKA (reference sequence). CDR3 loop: CSAETSGPDTQYF. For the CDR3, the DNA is TGCAGTGCCGAGACTAGCGGGCCAGATACGCAGTATTTT.

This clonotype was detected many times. CDR3 nucleotides: TGTGCCAGCAGCCGTCGGGGTGGAAATTATGGCTACACCTTC. This translates into CASSRRGGNYGYTF. V gene TRBV7-2 combines with J gene TRBJ1-2; D is undetermined. CDR3 length equals 14 residues. The germline V and J ends were trimmed by 5 bases and 5 bases, with 15 bases remaining between them. Germline CDR1 reads SGHTA; CDR2 reads FQGNSA.